Listed below are T cell receptor beta chains from one sample, sequenced in a study of blood T cells in healthy people across ages. TCRdb re-analysed the 5' RACE reads in MiXCR, keeping a single row per CDR3 protein. The data hold approximately 900,000 distinct CDR3 sequences, with 45% to 50% observed a single time. The material sequenced was blood. These receptors came from a man aged 25-45 years in good health. Both conserved end residues are trimmed from each CDR3.

j_call v_call cdr3_length cdr3_aa
TRBJ1-1 TRBV9 13 ASSVDQTANTEAF
TRBJ1-6 TRBV2 12 ASSEGGSNSPLH
TRBJ1-2 TRBV20-1 9 SARSGGGYT
TRBJ2-1 TRBV6-6 10 ASSYSSNEQF
TRBJ2-1 TRBV3-1 17 ASSPLFGTSPSSYNEQF
TRBJ1-3 TRBV7-6 12 ASSLQGAGNTIY
TRBJ1-2 TRBV6-6 14 AYGTGLKGANYGYT
TRBJ1-4 TRBV4-2 13 ASSFTEGNHEKLF
TRBJ2-7 TRBV4-1 12 ASSRPGGAYEQY
TRBJ1-2 TRBV28 15 ASSLIHRDRRYYGYT
TRBJ1-1 TRBV27 13 ASSLNQGGNTEAF
TRBJ2-7 TRBV28 15 ASSSPGTGEGSWPQY